This T cell receptor beta chain was found in a study of blood T cells in healthy people across ages. This clonotype showed up just a few times. The junction differs from germline at one of its ends, possibly a read error. This CDR3 comprises 13 residues. Germline CDR1 is SGHTA and CDR2 is FQGNSA. Then a second PCR, running about 6 to 11 cycles, was carried out with a sample-barcoded 5' primer and a J-beta primer mix. Per sample, CDR3-containing paired-end reads numbered at least 2.5 million. TCRdb re-derived calls from the 5' RACE reads in MiXCR, one entry per CDR3 protein. The sample carries 800,000 or so distinct CDR3 sequences, 25% recorded once. These data also formed part of another study, on T cells of mothers and their children.

The rearrangement links TRBV7-2 to TRBJ2-1, with D possibly TRBD1 on 5 matching bases. The TCR was taken from a boy younger than 18 in good health. Sequences were obtained from blood. Here the CDR3 DNA reads TGTGCCAGCAGCCAGGAGACAGAACGACCCCAGGACTTC. This encodes CASSQETERPQDF.